This record covers a single TCR beta chain. The target of this receptor is not known. Nothing much larger sits one base from this clone, and base qualities are not available. The collaborating institutions used their own protocols to collect whole blood in K2EDTA tubes. For TCRbeta analysis, collaborators shipped samples in one of three forms: frozen whole blood, isolated PBMCs, or DNA extracted from either of those sample types. TCRbeta CDR3 regions were amplified from genomic DNA by means of the immunoSEQ Assay, a bias-controlled multiplex PCR. The source study handled its data this way. The number of nucleated cells in each sample was estimated from the amplification of reference gene primers within the assay. Sequence reads were collapsed and filtered to measure the absolute abundance of every unique TCRbeta CDR3 rearrangement. For each sample, productive Simpson clonality was calculated as the square root of Simpson's diversity index over productive rearrangements. TCRdb re-hosts the immuneACCESS table, in-frame sequences only. Its copies lack some clones; in the studies checked, an unresolved V gene accounts for under half of them, and the cause for the rest is not known. The V and J calls and clone size are taken from that table; D and trimming were inferred from the DNA. The sample table lists approximately 100,000 clones, roughly 87% of them with a count of one. The top ten hold more than 5.5% of the sample.

The CDR3 contains 16 residues, cysteine and phenylalanine counted. Just CDR3 DNA is preserved here, 48 bases in frame from base 1. Per the germline V gene, SQVTM is the CDR1 and ANQGSEA is the CDR2. V is shortened by 4 bases, J by 1 base, and the region joining them spans 19 bases. These data come from a study of blood T cell repertoires in COVID-19 (dated by TCRdb to 2018 to 2021). Notes on the research overall: Samples from collaborators originated in the United States, Italy and Spain and spanned both the acute and convalescent phases of COVID-19. Where HLA class I and class II types were available, the types were taken from metadata supplied by the sample provider, not from assay-based typing. Subjects who had been exposed to COVID-19, were actively infected with it, or had recovered from it provided the deeply sampled blood TCRbeta repertoires that made up the dataset. The material from the prospective study consisted of cDNA or gDNA derived from T cells, B-cell-depleted T cells, or PBMCs. The samples were drawn from the first 160 participants of the ongoing ImmuneRACE study and from some 1,300 subjects provided by 6 global collaborators. Nearly every sample came with metadata listing a de-identified subject ID, COVID-19 status, age in years and sex. The repertoires were made available in a free public database intended to serve as a resource for research on the immune response to SARS-CoV-2. The study at large found these results: The quantity of clinical and demographic metadata differed by source and by participant and was supplied without curation.

The material sequenced was peripheral blood. The chain is assembled from TRBV29-1 and TRBJ1-1, and TRBD1 may be the D gene, going by 6 matching bases. The TCR was taken from a woman in her sixties or seventies with acute or convalescent COVID-19. The CDR3 reads CSVGRRMGGANTEAFF. DNA sequence: TGCAGCGTTGGAAGGCGGATGGGGGGGGCGAACACTGAAGCTTTCTTT.